The T cell receptor beta chain under discussion was sequenced for a study of blood T cell repertoires in COVID-19. About the study: Samples representing acute and convalescent COVID-19 were sourced from the United States, Italy and Spain. From T cells, B-cell-depleted T cells, or PBMCs came the material, which was cDNA or gDNA.

Germline-derived CDR1 and CDR2 are LGHDT and YNNKEL (reference sequence). CDR3 length equals 14 residues. Trimming shortened V by 4 bases and J by 7 bases, and 11 bases separated the two germline ends. Per the authors' pipeline: How many nucleated cells were present was estimated from reference gene primer amplification. Sequencing was performed with immunoSEQ multiplex PCR; in TCRdb, only in-frame clones are kept and a portion is missing. The DNA gave D and trimming, while V, J and clone size come from that table. Of fewer than 200,000 clones listed, about 74% are singletons. V gene TRBV3-1 (or the pseudogene TRBV3-2) combines with J gene TRBJ1-6, with D possibly TRBD1 on 5 matching bases. Sequenced material: peripheral blood. The sequence was collected from a woman older than 75 with acute or convalescent COVID-19. CDR3 loop: CASSPAQDNSPLHF. DNA of the CDR3: TGTGCCAGCAGCCCGGCACAGGACAATTCACCCCTCCACTTT.